This T cell receptor (beta chain) was captured in a study of control samples from healthy donors and cancer patients. Sequenced by immunoSEQ multiplex PCR; TCRdb stores in-frame clones only, minus some. The table shows some 30,000 clones, with approximately 90% occurring only once. Germline CDR1 LGHNA, CDR2 YNFKEQ. This CDR3 spans 13 amino acids. The ends lost 4 bases at V and 4 bases at J; junction bases unmatched: 2. The sequence was collected from a female donor with melanoma. V usage is TRBV4-2 and J usage is TRBJ2-3; 7 bases align to TRBD1. Specimen: formalin-fixed, paraffin-embedded tissue. The CDR3 nucleotides read TGTGCCAGCAGCCTCCAGGGGGCAGATACGCAGTATTTT. It codes for CASSLQGADTQYF.